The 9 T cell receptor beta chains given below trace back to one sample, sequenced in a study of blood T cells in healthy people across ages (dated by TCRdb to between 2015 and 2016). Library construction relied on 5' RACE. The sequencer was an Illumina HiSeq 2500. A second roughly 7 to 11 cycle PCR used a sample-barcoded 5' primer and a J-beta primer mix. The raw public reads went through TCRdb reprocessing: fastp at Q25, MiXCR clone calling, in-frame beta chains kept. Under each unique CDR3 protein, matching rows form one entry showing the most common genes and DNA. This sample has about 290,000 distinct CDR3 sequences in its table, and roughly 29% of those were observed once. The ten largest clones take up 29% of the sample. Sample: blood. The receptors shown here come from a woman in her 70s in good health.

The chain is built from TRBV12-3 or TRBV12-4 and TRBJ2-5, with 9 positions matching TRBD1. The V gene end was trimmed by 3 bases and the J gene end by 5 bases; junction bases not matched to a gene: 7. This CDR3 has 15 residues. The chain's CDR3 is CASSFPQGAGETQYF. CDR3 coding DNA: TGTGCCAGCAGTTTCCCACAGGGGGCCGGGGAGACCCAGTACTTC.

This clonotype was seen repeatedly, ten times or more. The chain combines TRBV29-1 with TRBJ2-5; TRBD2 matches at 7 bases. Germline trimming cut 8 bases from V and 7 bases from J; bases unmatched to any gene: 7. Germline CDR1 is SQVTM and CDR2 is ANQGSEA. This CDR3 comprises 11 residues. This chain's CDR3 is CSPREAGTQYF. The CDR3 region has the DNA TGCAGCCCCCGGGAGGCAGGGACCCAGTACTTC. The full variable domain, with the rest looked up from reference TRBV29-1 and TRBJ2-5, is SAVISQKPSRDICQRGTSLTIQCQVDSQVTMMFWYRQQPGQSLTLIATANQGSEATYESGFVIDKFPISRPNLTFSTLTVSNMSPEDSSIYLCSPREAGTQYFGPGTRLLVL.

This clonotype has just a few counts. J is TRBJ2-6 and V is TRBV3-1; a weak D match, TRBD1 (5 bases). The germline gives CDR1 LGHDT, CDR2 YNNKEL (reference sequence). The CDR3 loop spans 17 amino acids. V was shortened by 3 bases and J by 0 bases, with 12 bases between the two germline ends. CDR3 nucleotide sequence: TGTGCCAGCAGCCATGGCCAGGGTGCCTCTGGGGCCAACGTCCTGACTTTC. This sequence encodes CASSHGQGASGANVLTF.

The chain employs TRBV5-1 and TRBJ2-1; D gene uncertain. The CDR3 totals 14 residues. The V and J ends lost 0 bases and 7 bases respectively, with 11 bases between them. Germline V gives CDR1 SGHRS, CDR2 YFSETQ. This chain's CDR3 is CASSLENLKNEQFF. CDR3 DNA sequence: TGCGCCAGCAGCTTGGAGAACTTGAAGAATGAGCAGTTCTTC.

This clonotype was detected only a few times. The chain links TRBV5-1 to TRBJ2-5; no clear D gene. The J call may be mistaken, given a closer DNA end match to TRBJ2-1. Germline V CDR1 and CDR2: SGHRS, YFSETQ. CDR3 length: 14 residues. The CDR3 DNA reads TGCGCCAGCAGTTCTGCTGCAGGTCGCAATGAGCAGTTCTTC. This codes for CASSSAAGRNEQFF.

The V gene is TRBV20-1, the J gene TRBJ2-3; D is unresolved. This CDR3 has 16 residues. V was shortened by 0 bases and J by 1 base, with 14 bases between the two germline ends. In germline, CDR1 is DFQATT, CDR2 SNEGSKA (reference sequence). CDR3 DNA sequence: TGCAGTGCTAGAGATCTTTCCCGGCGCGGCACAGATACGCAGTATTTT. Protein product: CSARDLSRRGTDTQYF.

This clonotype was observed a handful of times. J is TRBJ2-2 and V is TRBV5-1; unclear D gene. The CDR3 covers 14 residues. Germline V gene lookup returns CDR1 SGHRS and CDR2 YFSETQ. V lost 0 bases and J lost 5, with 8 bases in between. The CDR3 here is CASSLVVGTGELFF. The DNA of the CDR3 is TGCGCCAGCAGCTTGGTGGTGGGAACCGGGGAGCTGTTTTTT.

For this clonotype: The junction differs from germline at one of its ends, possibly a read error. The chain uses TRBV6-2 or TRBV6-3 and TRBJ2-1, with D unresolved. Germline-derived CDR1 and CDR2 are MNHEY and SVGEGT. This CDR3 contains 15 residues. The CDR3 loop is CASSPWSSIYNEQLF. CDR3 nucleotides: TGTGCCAGCAGTCCCTGGAGCTCCATCTACAATGAGCAGCTCTTC.

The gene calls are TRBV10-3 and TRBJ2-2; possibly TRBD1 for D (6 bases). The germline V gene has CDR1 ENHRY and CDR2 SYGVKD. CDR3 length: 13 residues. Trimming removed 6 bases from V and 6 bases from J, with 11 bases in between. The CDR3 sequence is CAISRQVAGELFF. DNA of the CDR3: TGTGCCATCAGCCGACAGGTGGCCGGGGAGCTGTTTTTT.